These T cell receptor beta chains were read from a single sample in a study of blood T cell repertoires in COVID-19. Only in-frame clones appear in the TCRdb table, and some are missing; sequencing was by immunoSEQ multiplex PCR. The table lists 120,000 to 150,000 clones, 85% to 90% of them singletons. Sequenced sample: PBMCs or T cells enriched from blood (not recorded which). These receptors all come from a woman in her twenties or thirties with acute COVID-19. Each CDR3 is given with its conserved first and last residue.

>TRBJ1-2|TRBV5-4
CASSLGQGLGGYTF
>TRBJ2-1|TRBV5-1
CASRRTSGPLDNEQFF
>TRBJ1-3|TRBV5-6
CASSFQRQDYSF
>TRBJ1-3|TRBV7-2
CASSLGSASYYSGNTIYF
>TRBJ2-1|TRBV9
CASRPRAGNNEQFF
>TRBJ1-1|TRBV7-2
CASSLAVQGVLGTEAFF
>TRBJ2-3|TRBV10-3
CAISTGLAGVDTQYF
>TRBJ2-3|TRBV10-3
CAISGAPTDTQYF
>TRBJ1-2|TRBV5-4
CASSLGQDYGYTF
>TRBJ2-1|TRBV7-9
CASSIPGPQHNEQFF
>TRBJ2-7|TRBV3-1/TRBV3-2
CASSQSGTSQYEQYF
>TRBJ2-7|TRBV5-4
CASSRGTGAYEQYF
>TRBJ1-1|TRBV30
CAWRVMTGEVEAFF
>TRBJ1-2|TRBV7-8
CASSFRPDYGYTF
>TRBJ1-2|TRBV7-8
CASSLAESSDRSIYGYTF
>TRBJ1-1|TRBV11-2
CASSLSGGQGYTEAFF
>TRBJ2-7|TRBV6-6
CASSYGWTSGKGEQYF
>TRBJ2-3|TRBV14
CASSRRTGTYTDTQYF
>TRBJ2-1|TRBV19
CASSISSPQGGSYNEQFF
>TRBJ2-1|TRBV5-1
CASSFQASSDEQFF
>TRBJ1-1|TRBV29-1
CSATGQGDTEAFF
>TRBJ1-5|TRBV28
CASGDRGSGMAQHF